This record concerns one T cell receptor (beta chain) sequence. The CDR3 spans 16 residues. CDR1 and CDR2 from the germline V gene are MNHEY and SVGAGI. Trimming cost V 0 bases and J 6 bases, with 17 bases left between them. The data originate from a study of shared clonotypes between healthy human individuals. Naive CD8 isolation took CD45RO-negative cells positively selected for CCR7 and excluded terminally differentiated effector memory CD45RA+ cells. This table comes from immunoSEQ multiplex PCR, and its TCRdb copy is limited to in-frame clones, with some not included. The data show roughly 2,000,000 clones, roughly 95% seen once.

This chain links TRBV6-5 with TRBJ1-1; D may be TRBD1 (6 bases). The clonotype originates from a man aged 18 to 30 in good health. Sequencing was carried out using naive CD8+ T cells sorted from blood. CDR3 loop: CASSYSGGPRIAEAFF. The CDR3 nucleotides are TGTGCCAGCAGTTACTCTGGGGGGCCGCGAATCGCTGAAGCTTTCTTT.